This TCR beta chain was captured by sequencing in a study of blood T cell repertoires in COVID-19 (dated by TCRdb to the early 2020s). Regarding the study in general: Samples covering the acute and convalescent phases of COVID-19 were provided by collaborators in the United States, Italy and Spain. The material from the prospective study consisted of cDNA or gDNA derived from T cells, B-cell-depleted T cells, or PBMCs. Deeply sampled blood TCRbeta repertoires from subjects exposed to, actively infected with, or recovered from COVID-19 were included in the dataset. The repertoires were released in a freely available public database intended as a resource for research on the immune response to SARS-CoV-2. Samples came from the ongoing ImmuneRACE study (first 160 participants) plus 1,254 subjects from 6 global collaborators. A de-identified subject ID, COVID-19 status, age in years and sex were almost always included in the sample metadata. Where available, HLA class I and class II types were obtained from metadata supplied by the sample provider rather than from assay-based typing. On the study overall, not on this receptor specifically: The quantity of clinical and demographic metadata differed by source and by participant and was supplied without curation.

TCRbeta CDR3 regions were amplified from genomic DNA using the immunoSEQ Assay, a bias-controlled multiplex PCR. As for the authors' bioinformatics: The number of nucleated cells in each sample was estimated from the amplification of reference gene primers within the assay. To quantify the absolute abundance of each unique TCRbeta CDR3 rearrangement, sequence reads were collapsed and filtered. Productive Simpson clonality was computed per sample as the square root of Simpson's diversity index over productive rearrangements. TCRdb mirrors the immuneACCESS table, restricted to in-frame sequences. Some clones are absent from its copies; in checked studies, under half trace to an unresolved V gene, and the reason for the others is unknown. From that table come the V and J calls and clone size; the DNA was used to work out D and trimming. The sample table contains about 250,000 clones; only one count was recorded for roughly nine tenths of them. Of the sample, roughly 3% is held by the ten largest clones.

V was cut back by 0 bases and J by 7 bases, leaving a gap of 10 bases between them. The cysteine opens and the phenylalanine closes a CDR3 of 13 amino acids. Only the CDR3 DNA stays, 39 bases, in frame from base 1. Taken from the germline V gene, the CDR1 and CDR2 loops are SGHRS and YFSETQ. In its sample, this clone was seen a few times. No cognate antigen has been identified for it. No much larger clone is present one base from it, and per-base qualities are unavailable. Each collaborating institution followed its own protocols to collect whole blood in K2EDTA tubes. Collaborator samples were shipped for TCRbeta analysis as frozen whole blood, isolated PBMCs, or DNA extracted from either sample type.

The chain is encoded by TRBV5-1 joined to TRBJ1-2, with the D gene uncertain. The sample taken for sequencing was peripheral blood. This clonotype originated in a young man with active or convalescent COVID-19. The DNA sequence is given as TGCGCCAGCAGCTTGGTTGAGGGTGGTGGCTACACCTTC. Its coded protein is CASSLVEGGGYTF.